This is a list of T cell receptor beta chains from one sample in a study of post-analysis software for immune sequencing data. TCRdb recomputed calls from the PCR reads with MiXCR, one row per CDR3 protein. The data hold roughly 200,000 distinct CDR3 sequences, with around 30% observed a single time. The sample taken for sequencing was blood. These receptors were obtained from a girl younger than 18 with multiple sclerosis. The CDR3 runs from the conserved cysteine through the conserved F or W. D genes are given only for firm matches. Size tells how often a clone was seen (once, few, many) or the class of an expanded clone, and some rows leave it out.

TRBV20-1,many,TRBD1,TRBJ1-5,CSAGGQGGQPQHF,TGCAGTGCTGGGGGACAGGGGGGTCAGCCCCAGCATTTT
TRBV5-1,many,.,TRBJ2-7,CASSLCEQYF,TGCGCCAGCAGTTTGTGCGAGCAGTACTTC
TRBV6-1,many,.,TRBJ2-3,CASSEANIGTEGWSTDTQYF,TGTGCCAGCAGTGAAGCGAATATTGGTACAGAGGGATGGAGCACAGATACGCAGTATTTT
TRBV28,many,TRBD2,TRBJ2-7,CASSPGLAVITMQYF,TGTGCCAGCAGCCCGGGACTAGCGGTTATTACGATGCAGTACTTC
TRBV14,many,.,TRBJ2-3,CASSQEEVSRAHTDTQYF,TGTGCCAGCAGCCAAGAGGAGGTTAGTCGGGCTCACACAGATACGCAGTATTTT
TRBV5-1,few,TRBD1,TRBJ2-5,CASSLDRGVGETQYF,TGCGCCAGCAGCTTGGACAGGGGTGTAGGAGAGACCCAGTACTTC
TRBV5-1,few,.,TRBJ1-1,CASRPGVGTEAFF,TGCGCCAGCCGGCCTGGGGTGGGCACTGAAGCTTTCTTT
TRBV20-1,.,TRBD2,TRBJ2-3,CSARVFGQPGLAGGPTDTQYF,TGCAGTGCTAGAGTCTTCGGACAACCGGGACTAGCGGGAGGGCCGACAGATACGCAGTATTTT
TRBV5-1,many,.,TRBJ2-4,CASSLAAAGWDIQYF,TGCGCCAGCAGCTTGGCCGCGGCTGGGTGGGACATTCAGTACTTC
TRBV20-1,.,TRBD1,TRBJ1-5,CSARDTRGQGPNQPQHF,TGCAGTGCTAGAGACACCAGGGGACAGGGGCCCAATCAGCCCCAGCATTTT
TRBV7-9,.,TRBD1,TRBJ2-3,CASSRTHRGEIAYTQYF,TGTGCCAGCAGCCGAACCCACAGGGGGGAAATTGCCTATACGCAGTATTTT
TRBV5-1,few,.,TRBJ2-5,CASSLESGSQETQYF,TGCGCCAGCAGCTTGGAGTCAGGATCTCAAGAGACCCAGTACTTC
TRBV4-1,many,TRBD1,TRBJ1-2,CASSPTGGDRDGYTF,TGCGCCAGCAGCCCCACCGGGGGTGACAGGGATGGCTACACCTTC
TRBV7-2,.,TRBD1,TRBJ1-1,CASSLLGTGYTEAFF,TGTGCCAGCAGCTTACTGGGGACAGGGTACACTGAAGCTTTCTTT
TRBV29-1,many,TRBD1,TRBJ1-1,CSVATGMNTEAFF,TGCAGCGTTGCGACAGGGATGAACACTGAAGCTTTCTTT
TRBV7-9,.,.,TRBJ1-1,CASGSDERMGGTEAFF,TGTGCCAGCGGCTCCGACGAGAGGATGGGTGGCACTGAAGCTTTCTTT
TRBV3-1,.,.,TRBJ1-4,CASSQPGVGTNEKLFF,TGTGCCAGCAGCCAACCAGGGGTAGGAACTAATGAAAAACTGTTTTTT
TRBV9,.,.,TRBJ2-5,CASSVGVQETQYF,TGTGCCAGCAGCGTAGGGGTTCAAGAGACCCAGTACTTC
TRBV20-1,many,.,TRBJ1-5,CSAREGSSNQPQHF,TGCAGTGCTAGAGAGGGTAGTAGCAATCAGCCCCAGCATTTT
TRBV5-1,.,.,TRBJ2-7,CVSSQDSYEQYF,TGCGTCAGCAGCCAGGACAGTTACGAGCAGTACTTC
TRBV12-3/TRBV12-4,many,TRBD1,TRBJ1-5,CASSIGTVLNQPQHF,TGTGCCAGCAGCATCGGGACAGTCCTTAATCAGCCCCAGCATTTT
TRBV29-1,.,.,TRBJ2-3,CSVEVGANTDTQYF,TGCAGCGTTGAGGTGGGGGCCAACACAGATACGCAGTATTTT
TRBV6-2/TRBV6-3,.,TRBD1,TRBJ2-5,CASSYSSGQGRTYNEQYF,TGTGCCAGCAGTTACTCTAGTGGACAGGGGAGAACCTACAATGAGCAGTACTTC
TRBV2,.,TRBD2,TRBJ2-3,CASSGSGSSTDTQYF,TGTGCCAGCAGTGGTAGCGGGTCTAGCACAGATACGCAGTATTTT
TRBV28,many,TRBD1,TRBJ2-7,CASSSGQGSYEQYF,TGTGCCAGCAGTTCCGGACAGGGGTCCTACGAGCAGTACTTC
TRBV2,.,.,TRBJ2-1,CASRPGHNEQFF,TGTGCCAGCAGGCCGGGACACAATGAGCAGTTCTTC
TRBV4-1,.,TRBD1,TRBJ1-4,CASSRRRDRASTNEKLFF,TGCGCCAGCAGCCGACGCCGAGACAGGGCTTCAACTAATGAAAAACTGTTTTTT
TRBV6-5,few,TRBD1,TRBJ1-4,CASSFSQGAGEKLFF,TGTGCCAGCAGTTTTTCACAGGGGGCGGGTGAAAAACTGTTTTTT
TRBV2,.,TRBD2,TRBJ2-5,CASSAASGKSHEQYF,TGTGCCAGCAGTGCGGCCAGCGGGAAGTCCCATGAGCAGTACTTC
TRBV5-1,few,TRBD1,TRBJ1-5,CASSPGTGNSNQPQHF,TGCGCCAGCAGCCCAGGGACAGGGAATAGCAATCAGCCCCAGCATTTT
TRBV29-1,.,TRBD2,TRBJ2-7,CSVGLSGKGKYEQYF,TGCAGCGTTGGGCTAAGCGGGAAGGGGAAGTACGAGCAGTACTTC
TRBV4-1,.,TRBD1,TRBJ2-7,CASSQGSGQTYEQYF,TGCGCCAGCAGCCAAGGGTCGGGACAGACCTACGAGCAGTACTTC
TRBV20-1,few,.,TRBJ1-1,CSAGRSNTEAFF,TGCAGTGCCGGGAGGAGTAACACTGAAGCTTTCTTT
TRBV20-1,many,TRBD2,TRBJ2-5,CSARVGRLAGGGETQYF,TGCAGTGCTAGAGTCGGAAGACTAGCGGGGGGGGGAGAGACCCAGTACTTC
TRBV13,few,TRBD1,TRBJ2-2,CASSRRDRGRTGELFF,TGTGCCAGCAGCCGAAGAGACAGGGGGCGTACCGGGGAGCTGTTTTTT
TRBV12-3/TRBV12-4,many,.,TRBJ2-3,CASSLPPGDTQYF,TGTGCCAGCAGTCTCCCCCCGGGGGATACGCAGTATTTT
TRBV5-1,few,TRBD1,TRBJ1-1,CASSLVDRGATEAFF,TGCGCCAGCAGCTTGGTCGACAGGGGAGCCACTGAAGCTTTCTTT